The 8 T cell receptor beta chains given below trace back to one sample, sequenced in a study of radiotherapy plus CTLA-4 blockade in lung cancer. TCRdb's table, derived via immunoSEQ multiplex PCR, lists solely in-frame clones and lacks some. Of about 97,000 clones in the sample, about four fifths were seen once. The source was peripheral blood, collected from a patient treated with radiotherapy plus ipilimumab. The receptors were sampled from a human donor with non-small cell lung cancer who had a partial response to radiotherapy plus ipilimumab. Some clones in this sample may be carry-over from other donors' samples.

The V gene is TRBV10-3, the J gene TRBJ1-5; the match to TRBD1 covers 11 bases. CDR3 size: 14 residues. Germline V lookup: CDR1 ENHRY, CDR2 SYGVKD. The trim removed 9 bases at V and 3 bases at J, leaving 4 bases unmatched. The CDR3 sequence: CAIGGQGVNQPQHF. DNA for the CDR3: TGTGCCATTGGGGGACAGGGGGTCAATCAGCCCCAGCATTTT.

This clone was observed once. Other DNA sequences in the sample encode the same CDR3. The chain joins TRBV29-1 to TRBJ1-1; D gene uncertain. CDR3 length: 11 amino acids. The V end was cut by 4 bases, the J end by 0 bases, with 3 bases between. Per the germline V gene, CDR1 is SQVTM and CDR2 is ANQGSEA. CDR3 protein: CSVAVNTEAFF. The DNA for the CDR3 is TGCAGCGTTGCAGTGAACACTGAAGCTTTCTTT.

The CDR3 here is CASSSPGLAYYEQYF. For the CDR3, the DNA is TGTGCCAGCAGTTCTCCGGGACTAGCTTACTACGAGCAGTACTTC. J is TRBJ2-7 and V is TRBV28; 9 bases are a match to TRBD2. V was pared by 4 bases and J by 3 bases, with 7 bases of the junction left unmatched. Germline V gene sequence: CDR1 MDHEN, CDR2 SYDVKM. The CDR3 spans 15 residues. The full variable domain, completed using reference TRBV28 and TRBJ2-7, is DVKVTQSSRYLVKRTGEKVFLECVQDMDHENMFWYRQDPGLGLRLIYFSYDVKMKEKGDIPEGYSVSREKKERFSLILESASTNQTSMYLCASSSPGLAYYEQYFGPGTRLTVT.

This clone was observed a few times. CDR3 bases: TGTGCCAGTCAACCAACCGGGACAGATAATGAAAAACTGTTTTTT. This gives the protein CASQPTGTDNEKLFF. This chain uses TRBV7-9 with TRBJ1-4, with 7 bases aligning to TRBD1. There are 15 residues in the CDR3. V gave up 9 bases and J gave up 4 bases; unmatched junction bases: 11. Germline V gene lookup returns CDR1 SEHNR and CDR2 FQNEAQ (reference sequence).

The count of this clone is one. The J gene is TRBJ1-2, the V gene TRBV19; the match to TRBD1 covers 7 bases. Trimming at V came to 6 bases and at J to 4 bases, leaving 8 bases not matched to a gene. The CDR3 consists of 14 residues. Germline V gives CDR1 LNHDA, CDR2 SQIVND (reference sequence). CDR3 DNA: TGTGCCAGTAGCCGCCCCGACAGGGCCTATGGCTACACCTTC. It encodes CASSRPDRAYGYTF.

The J gene is TRBJ1-4, the V gene TRBV9; TRBD1 is a possible D gene (5 bases). Germline V CDR1 and CDR2: SGDLS, YYNGEE. This CDR3 region has 14 residues. Trimming stripped 2 bases from V and 0 bases from J, with 5 bases between. CDR3 loop: CASSVGPTNEKLFF. CDR3 in DNA: TGTGCCAGCAGCGTGGGGCCAACTAATGAAAAACTGTTTTTT.

To note about this clone: One end of the junction is discordant with germline, which a read error may explain. V and J are TRBV2 and TRBJ2-1; the D gene is possibly TRBD2 (6 bases). Germline lookup yields CDR1 SNHLY and CDR2 FYNNEI. The length of the CDR3 is 15 residues. The CDR3 here is CASNYQPGLPNGQFF. DNA for the CDR3: TGTGCCAGCAATTACCAGCCGGGACTCCCGAATGGGCAGTTCTTC.

This chain links TRBV11-3 with TRBJ2-4; weak D call: TRBD2 (6 bases). Germline lookup yields CDR1 SGHNT and CDR2 YENEEA. The CDR3 consists of 16 residues. Trimming removed 0 bases from V and 0 bases from J, with 9 bases in between. The CDR3 sequence: CASSLDGREAKNIQYF. Here the CDR3 DNA reads TGTGCCAGCAGCTTAGATGGGCGGGAAGCCAAAAACATTCAGTACTTC.